Sequencing of this TCR beta chain was carried out in a study of CXCR3-negative and CXCR3-positive naive CD8 T cells. In the study overall: Overall TRB read output was about 135 million, and each library contained about 1.5 +/- 0.3 million reads. General study findings and limits: Similar TRBV-TRBJ usage characterized naive CXCR3-negative and CXCR3-positive cells; memory cells differed. CXCR3 expression partially decreased after cryopreservation; most assays used fresh PBMCs. Diversity proved comparably high across both naive subsets and much lower in memory CD8+ cells.

Comments on this clonotype: Its antigen is undetermined.

This CDR3 is built from 12 residues. The germline V gene has CDR1 SGHNT and CDR2 YENEEA. The authors prepared UMI-labeled TRB cDNA libraries by 5' RACE. After re-calling the 5' RACE reads, TCRdb lists one entry per CDR3 protein, DNA absent. The sample totals about 57,000 distinct CDR3 sequences. The sequencing input was memory CD8+ T cells from blood. The source is a human donor in good health. Some clones in this sample may be carry-over from other donors' samples. The gene calls are TRBV11-3 and TRBJ1-1; TCRdb lists TRBD1, though no DNA is available to test this call. The CDR3 is CASSGDNSEAFF.